A single sample gave rise to the 27 T cell receptor beta chains below, sequenced in a study of CD8 T cells in Susac syndrome (dated by TCRdb to about 2019). The library was generated by the immunoSEQ multiplex PCR assay. RNA was extracted using the RNeasy kit, and roughly 0.5 to 1 microgram was reverse transcribed with random hexamers. TCRdb reworked the public reads: Q25 trimming with fastp, MiXCR clone assembly, productive beta chains retained. Records with the same CDR3 protein are collapsed into one entry carrying the most frequent genes and DNA. Counted in this sample were 210,000 or so distinct CDR3 sequences; approximately 94% of them appeared once. The top ten clonotypes cover about 0.14% of the sample. The specimen was CD4+ T cells from PBMCs. Receptors were obtained from a human donor with Susac syndrome.

The V and J genes are TRBV2 and TRBJ2-2; D could derive from TRBD1 or TRBD2 (5 bases each). V was trimmed by 9 bases and J by 0 bases, leaving 14 bases between them. The CDR3 extends over 15 amino acids. Per the germline V gene, CDR1 is SNHLY and CDR2 is FYNNEI. The CDR3 DNA reads as TGTGCCAGACTTCGGGACGGCGCGAACACCGGGGAGCTGTTTTTT. Amino acid sequence: CARLRDGANTGELFF.

The chain uses TRBV4-1 and TRBJ1-3, with D unresolved. Germline V lookup: CDR1 MGHRA, CDR2 YSYEKL. V lost 0 bases and J 2 bases, leaving 8 bases between the germline ends. This CDR3 is built from 15 residues. CDR3 sequence reads: CASSQDRAAGNTIYF. Here the CDR3 DNA reads TGCGCCAGCAGCCAAGATCGGGCAGCTGGAAACACCATATATTTT.

This chain joins TRBV6-5 and TRBJ2-1; the match to TRBD2 covers 9 bases. The CDR3 extends over 13 amino acids. The germline V gene has CDR1 MNHEY and CDR2 SVGAGI. Trimming at V came to 6 bases and at J to 8 bases, leaving 5 bases not matched to a gene. The CDR3 DNA reads TGTGCCAGCAGAGCGGGGGGCGTCCATGAGCAGTTCTTC. This codes for CASRAGGVHEQFF.

The V call is TRBV9, the J call TRBJ2-3; weak D call: TRBD1 (6 bases). Germline V CDR1 and CDR2: SGDLS, YYNGEE. Trimming took 7 bases from V and 2 from J, leaving 14 bases between them. The CDR3 runs to 14 residues. The CDR3 DNA reads TGTGCCAGCGGAGCCGGACAGTCCACAGATACGCAGTATTTT. It is translated as CASGAGQSTDTQYF.

The V call is TRBV20-1, the J call TRBJ2-5; 9 bases line up with TRBD2. The V gene's germline CDR1 is DFQATT and CDR2 SNEGSKA (reference sequence). The CDR3 covers 15 residues. Losses at the gene ends were 0 bases for V and 5 bases for J; bases not matched to a gene: 7. The CDR3 is CSARDRRGGRETQYF. Here the CDR3 DNA reads TGCAGTGCTAGAGATCGGCGGGGGGGCCGGGAGACCCAGTACTTC.

The chain couples TRBV30 to TRBJ2-1; 10 nucleotides agree with TRBD2. The CDR3 is 12 amino acids. Per germline, CDR1 GTSNPN and CDR2 SVGIG (reference sequence). With 7 bases clipped from V and 6 bases from J, the junction kept 3 bases outside the gene matches. The CDR3 is CASGTSVNEQFF. For the CDR3, the DNA is TGTGCCTCCGGGACTAGCGTCAATGAGCAGTTCTTC.

The chain employs TRBV20-1 and TRBJ2-7, with 11 bases lining up with TRBD1. V was clipped by 6 bases and J by 5 bases; unmatched bases: 6. The CDR3 length is 13 residues. Per germline, CDR1 DFQATT and CDR2 SNEGSKA (reference sequence). The DNA for the CDR3 is TGCAGTGCCAGGGACAGGGGGTTCAACGAGCAGTACTTC. Translated: CSARDRGFNEQYF.

The chain is built from TRBV30 and TRBJ2-5; 8 bases map to TRBD2. Trimming removed 1 base from V and 5 bases from J; junction bases left unmatched: 9. Germline CDR1 and CDR2: GTSNPN and SVGIG (reference sequence). The CDR3 is made up of 15 amino acids. The CDR3 spells CAWSAGGAQSETQYF. For the CDR3, the DNA is TGTGCCTGGAGTGCGGGGGGGGCCCAGTCTGAGACCCAGTACTTC.

The CDR3 region is CASSYYRDSNQPQHF. In nucleotides, the CDR3 is TGTGCCAGCAGTTACTACAGAGATAGCAATCAGCCCCAGCATTTT. The J gene is TRBJ1-5, the V gene TRBV6-2 or TRBV6-3; D is uncertain. The CDR3 spans 15 residues. V dropped 1 base and J dropped 0 bases, with 7 bases sitting between them. Germline V gene sequence: CDR1 MNHEY, CDR2 SVGEGT.

The V gene is TRBV28, the J gene TRBJ1-1, with a tentative D call TRBD1 (5 bases). The ends were cut back, 8 bases at V and 4 bases at J, with 20 bases in the middle. CDR1 MDHEN and CDR2 SYDVKM come from the germline V gene. This CDR3 has 15 amino acids. The CDR3 region is CASARGLSGATEAFF. The CDR3 DNA reads as TGTGCCAGCGCCCGTGGCTTAAGCGGGGCCACTGAAGCTTTCTTT.

The gene calls are TRBV12-3 or TRBV12-4 and TRBJ2-3, with D hard to call. Trimming removed 5 bases at V and 4 bases at J, with 7 bases between. The CDR3 sequence is 12 residues long. CDR3 loop: CASSPMADTQYF. DNA for the CDR3: TGTGCCAGCAGTCCGATGGCAGATACGCAGTATTTT.

This clonotype has more than one count but fewer than ten. The chain uses TRBV6-2 or TRBV6-3 and TRBJ2-4; weak D call: TRBD1 (5 bases). The V and J ends lost 4 bases and 2 bases respectively, with 15 bases between them. Germline assignment: CDR1 MNHEY and CDR2 SVGEGT. This CDR3 has 16 amino acids. Here the CDR3 DNA reads TGTGCCAGCAGTTCCAACTTACAGGTTTCCAAAAACATTCAGTACTTC. Protein: CASSSNLQVSKNIQYF.

The CDR3 nucleotides are TGCAGCGCAGGAGGGGGGGGAATGAACACTGAAGCTTTCTTT. Its translation is CSAGGGGMNTEAFF. This chain connects TRBV29-1 to TRBJ1-1; maybe TRBD1 (6 bases). The CDR3 sequence is 14 residues long. CDR1 is SQVTM, CDR2 ANQGSEA, per germline. Trimming left V 7 bases short and J 0 bases short, with 15 bases between.

V usage is TRBV20-1 and J usage is TRBJ2-1; D is undetermined. Per the germline V gene, CDR1 is DFQATT and CDR2 is SNEGSKA (reference sequence). Trimming left V 5 bases short and J 7 bases short, with 15 bases between. The CDR3 contains 13 residues. The CDR3 reads CSAHPFSLNEQFF. The CDR3 nucleotides read TGCAGTGCTCACCCCTTTAGTTTAAATGAGCAGTTCTTC.

This chain joins TRBV3-1 and TRBJ2-3; D uncertain. The germline CDR1 and CDR2 sequences are LGHDT and YNNKEL (reference sequence). CDR3 length: 14 amino acids. The V and J ends lost 4 bases and 2 bases respectively, with 10 bases between them. CDR3 nucleotide sequence: TGTGCCAGCAGCCCGGGCCCGATCACAGATACGCAGTATTTT. This gives the protein CASSPGPITDTQYF.

The chain joins TRBV20-1 to TRBJ2-7; 7 nucleotides match TRBD1. The germline V gene has CDR1 DFQATT and CDR2 SNEGSKA (reference sequence). CDR3 size: 15 residues. The V and J ends lost 1 base and 2 bases, in that order; junction bases with no gene match: 8. CDR3 coding DNA: TGCAGTGCTAGAGTGGAAGGGGGCCTCACCTACGAGCAGTACTTC. Protein product: CSARVEGGLTYEQYF.

The rearrangement uses TRBV3-1 and TRBJ2-5; 9 positions match TRBD2. Per germline, CDR1 LGHDT and CDR2 YNNKEL (reference sequence). V was pared by 8 bases and J by 5 bases, with 9 bases of the junction left unmatched. CDR3 length: 14 amino acids. CDR3 protein: CASGSGGLGETQYF. The DNA for the CDR3 is TGTGCCAGCGGTAGCGGGGGCCTGGGGGAGACCCAGTACTTC.

The V call is TRBV7-9, the J call TRBJ2-1, with 8 positions matching TRBD1. CDR3 size: 13 residues. Germline CDR1 SEHNR, CDR2 FQNEAQ (reference sequence). V lost 5 bases and J lost 6; bases outside the gene matches: 3. CDR3: CASSRTGSNEQFF. The CDR3 coding sequence is TGTGCCAGCAGCCGGACAGGGAGCAATGAGCAGTTCTTC.

This chain uses TRBV5-6 with TRBJ2-3, with D possibly matching TRBD1 (5 bases). The CDR3 length is 15 residues. Germline-derived CDR1 and CDR2 are SGHDT and YYEEEE. V was trimmed by 2 bases and J by 4 bases, leaving 14 bases between them. CDR3 in DNA: TGTGCCAGCAGCTTAAGGGGTTCCGGCGCAGATACGCAGTATTTT. Translating gives CASSLRGSGADTQYF.

V and J are TRBV24-1 and TRBJ1-1; D not certain. V was trimmed by 10 bases and J by 10 bases, leaving 6 bases between them. CDR1 KGHDR and CDR2 SFDVKD come from the germline V gene. The CDR3 totals 8 residues. This CDR3 is CATRGAFF. The CDR3 DNA reads TGTGCCACGAGAGGAGCTTTCTTT.

This rearrangement joins TRBV18 to TRBJ2-7; 8 positions match TRBD1. V gave up 3 bases and J gave up 5 bases; unmatched junction bases: 3. The CDR3 runs 13 residues. Per the germline V gene, CDR1 is KGHSH and CDR2 is LQKENI. CDR3 nucleotide sequence: TGTGCCAGCTCACCTCAGGGGGCCAACGAGCAGTACTTC. It yields the protein CASSPQGANEQYF.

With respect to this clonotype: Because it lacks the conserved phenylalanine or tryptophan at the end, this CDR3 is likely a read error. CDR3 nucleotide sequence: TGTGCCACCAGCCGGTCCGGGCTATCCTACGAGCAGTACTCC. The encoded protein is CATSRSGLSYEQYS. The rearrangement joins TRBV15 to TRBJ2-7; D not certain. Germline-derived CDR1 and CDR2 are LNHNV and YYDKDF (reference sequence). Trimming cost V 5 bases and J 1 base, with 12 bases left between them. This CDR3 is 14 amino acids long.

This sequence joins TRBV19 and TRBJ2-7; D ambiguous. With 3 bases removed from V and 6 bases from J, the gap between germline ends came to 12 bases. The germline V gene encodes CDR1 LNHDA and CDR2 SQIVND (reference sequence). This CDR3 contains 13 residues. CDR3 loop: CASSIDRASEQYF. The CDR3 DNA reads TGTGCCAGTAGTATCGACCGGGCTAGCGAGCAGTACTTC.

This chain connects TRBV20-1 to TRBJ1-1, with D maybe TRBD1 (5 bases). The ends were cut back, 6 bases at V and 1 base at J, with 12 bases in the middle. The CDR3 totals 13 residues. CDR1 and CDR2 (germline): DFQATT, SNEGSKA (reference sequence). In DNA form, the CDR3 reads TGCAGTGCCCGGGGGTTCCCGAACACTGAAGCTTTCTTT. This encodes CSARGFPNTEAFF.

The count of this clonotype is one. This chain links TRBV24-1 with TRBJ1-1; D is uncertain. CDR1 KGHDR and CDR2 SFDVKD come from the germline V gene. The V end was cut by 8 bases, the J end by 2 bases, with 14 bases between. The CDR3 loop spans 14 amino acids. In DNA, the CDR3 is TGTGCCACCATACTCTCCGGGAACAACACTGAAGCTTTCTTT. Its translation is CATILSGNNTEAFF.

This clonotype was observed a single time. This chain uses TRBV20-1 with TRBJ1-2; TRBD1 aligns across 7 bases. The V gene's germline CDR1 is DFQATT and CDR2 SNEGSKA (reference sequence). The CDR3 spans 13 residues. V dropped 4 bases and J dropped 8; count of bases not matched to a gene: 10. The DNA of the CDR3 is TGCAGTGCTACCACCGACAGGGATTACGGCTACACCTTC. It specifies CSATTDRDYGYTF.

This clonotype was observed a few times. The chain links TRBV12-3 or TRBV12-4 to TRBJ2-7, with 8 nucleotides matching TRBD1. The V gene end was trimmed by 3 bases and the J gene end by 2 bases; junction bases not matched to a gene: 6. The length of the CDR3 is 15 residues. As DNA, the CDR3 is TGTGCCAGCAGTTTGGGCCAGGGGGCTACCTACGAGCAGTACTTC. Its translation is CASSLGQGATYEQYF.